These 2 T cell receptor beta chains were all obtained from the same sample, sequenced in a study of blood T cells in healthy people across ages. Through a sample-barcoded 5' primer and a J-beta primer mix, a second PCR was run for roughly 7 to 11 cycles. TCRdb called the 5' RACE reads again in MiXCR, with one record for every CDR3 protein. The sample includes 1.5 million to 2 million distinct CDR3 sequences, about 30% seen only once; the top ten take around 7.7%. Sample: blood. The receptors were gathered from a woman in her 30s in good health.

The chain recombines TRBV12-3 or TRBV12-4 with TRBJ1-5; maybe TRBD1 (6 bases). The CDR3 runs to 16 residues. V was clipped by 6 bases and J by 9 bases, with 24 bases between them. The DNA of the CDR3 is TGTGCCAGCAGACCGGGGAAACAGGGCTTTACCCGGCCCCAGCATTTT. Protein product: CASRPGKQGFTRPQHF.

The rearrangement joins TRBV6-6 to TRBJ1-1, with D hard to call. The CDR3 runs to 12 residues. Germline assignment: CDR1 MNHNY and CDR2 SVGAGI (reference sequence). The V end lost 8 bases, the J end lost 1 base, and 8 bases lay between the germline ends. The CDR3 is CASGWENTEAFF. In DNA, the CDR3 is TGTGCCAGCGGTTGGGAGAACACTGAAGCTTTCTTT.